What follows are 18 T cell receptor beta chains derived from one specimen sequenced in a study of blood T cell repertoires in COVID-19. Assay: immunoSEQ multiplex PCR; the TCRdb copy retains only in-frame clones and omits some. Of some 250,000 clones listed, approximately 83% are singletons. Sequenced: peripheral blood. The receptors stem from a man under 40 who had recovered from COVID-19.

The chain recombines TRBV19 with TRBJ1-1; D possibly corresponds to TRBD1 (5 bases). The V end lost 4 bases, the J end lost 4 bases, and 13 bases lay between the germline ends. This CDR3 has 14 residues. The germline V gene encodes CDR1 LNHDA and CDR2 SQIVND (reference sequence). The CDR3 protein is CASSNPGHLTEAFF. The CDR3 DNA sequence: TGTGCCAGTAGTAACCCCGGACACCTCACTGAAGCTTTCTTT.

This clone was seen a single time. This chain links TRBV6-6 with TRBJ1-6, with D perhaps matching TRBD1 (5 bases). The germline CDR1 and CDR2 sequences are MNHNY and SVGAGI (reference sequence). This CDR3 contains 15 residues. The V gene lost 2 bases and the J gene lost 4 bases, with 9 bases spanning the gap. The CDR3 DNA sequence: TGTGCCAGCAGTTACGGACACAGTTATAATTCACCCCTCCACTTT. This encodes CASSYGHSYNSPLHF.

The CDR3 spells CASSVGGGLAGGSSGANVLTF. The CDR3 nucleotides read TGTGCCAGCAGCGTAGGTGGAGGACTAGCGGGGGGAAGCTCTGGGGCCAACGTCCTGACTTTC. The V call is TRBV9, the J call TRBJ2-6; 14 positions match TRBD2. In germline, CDR1 is SGDLS, CDR2 YYNGEE. CDR3 size: 21 residues. Germline trimming cut 0 bases from V and 0 bases from J; bases unmatched to any gene: 8.

The CDR3 here is CASSYSLSPDGGFF. CDR3 nucleotide sequence: TGTGCCAGCAGTTACTCGCTGTCGCCCGACGGGGGTTTCTTT. The gene calls are TRBV6-6 and TRBJ1-1; D possibly corresponds to TRBD1 (5 bases). Per germline, CDR1 MNHNY and CDR2 SVGAGI (reference sequence). This CDR3 region has 14 residues. Trimming removed 0 bases from V and 13 bases from J, with 18 bases in between.

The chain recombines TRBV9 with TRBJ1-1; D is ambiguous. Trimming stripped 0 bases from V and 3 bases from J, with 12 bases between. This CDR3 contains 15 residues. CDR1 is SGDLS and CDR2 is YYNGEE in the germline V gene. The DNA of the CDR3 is TGTGCCAGCAGCGTAGGTCTCGGCGGTGACACTGAAGCTTTCTTT. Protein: CASSVGLGGDTEAFF.

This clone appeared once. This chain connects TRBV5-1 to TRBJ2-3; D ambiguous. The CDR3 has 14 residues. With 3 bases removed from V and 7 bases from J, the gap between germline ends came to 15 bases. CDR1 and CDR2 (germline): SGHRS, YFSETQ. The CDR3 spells CASSSSTLSNTQYF. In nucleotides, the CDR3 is TGCGCCAGCAGCTCGTCCACCCTTAGCAATACGCAGTATTTT.

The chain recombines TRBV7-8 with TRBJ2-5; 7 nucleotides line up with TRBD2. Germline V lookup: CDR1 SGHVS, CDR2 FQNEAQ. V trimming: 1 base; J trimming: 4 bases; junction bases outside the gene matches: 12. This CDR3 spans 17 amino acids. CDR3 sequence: CASSLEVRRQRGETQYF. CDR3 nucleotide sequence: TGTGCCAGCAGCTTAGAAGTTCGCCGACAGCGGGGAGAGACCCAGTACTTC.

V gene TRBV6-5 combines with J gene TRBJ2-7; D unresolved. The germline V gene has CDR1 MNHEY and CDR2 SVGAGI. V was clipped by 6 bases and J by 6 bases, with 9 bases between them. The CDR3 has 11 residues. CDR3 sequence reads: CASRRWSEQYV. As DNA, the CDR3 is TGTGCCAGCAGGAGATGGAGCGAGCAGTACGTC.

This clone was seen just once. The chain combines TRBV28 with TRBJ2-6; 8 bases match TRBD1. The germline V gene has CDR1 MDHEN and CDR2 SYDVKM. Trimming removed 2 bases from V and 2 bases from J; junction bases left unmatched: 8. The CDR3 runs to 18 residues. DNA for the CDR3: TGTGCCAGCAGTTTAGCAGGGGGCGCGGTCGCTGGGGCCAACGTCCTGACTTTC. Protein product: CASSLAGGAVAGANVLTF.

CDR3 DNA sequence: TGTGCCAGCAGTCCCGGAGCGGGACAGGGAAGGGGGGGTTTCGGACCCCAGCATTTT. This encodes CASSPGAGQGRGGFGPQHF. The gene calls are TRBV6-6 and TRBJ1-5; TRBD1 aligns across 9 bases. Germline V gene data show CDR1 as MNHNY and CDR2 as SVGAGI (reference sequence). V trimming: 5 bases; J trimming: 10 bases; junction bases outside the gene matches: 24. This CDR3 has 19 residues.

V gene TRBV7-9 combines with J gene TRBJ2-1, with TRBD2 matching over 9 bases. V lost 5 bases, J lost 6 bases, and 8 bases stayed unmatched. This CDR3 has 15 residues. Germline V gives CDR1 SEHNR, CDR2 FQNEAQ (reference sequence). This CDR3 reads CASSPASGGTNEQFF. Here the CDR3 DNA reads TGTGCCAGCAGCCCGGCCAGCGGGGGGACCAATGAGCAGTTCTTC.

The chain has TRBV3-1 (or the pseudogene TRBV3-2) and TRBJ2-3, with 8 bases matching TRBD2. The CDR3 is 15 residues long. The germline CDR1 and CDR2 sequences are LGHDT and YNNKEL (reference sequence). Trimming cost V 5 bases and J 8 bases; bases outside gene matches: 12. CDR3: CASSVTGTREGTQYF. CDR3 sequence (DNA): TGTGCCAGCAGCGTTACCGGGACTAGGGAGGGTACGCAGTATTTT.

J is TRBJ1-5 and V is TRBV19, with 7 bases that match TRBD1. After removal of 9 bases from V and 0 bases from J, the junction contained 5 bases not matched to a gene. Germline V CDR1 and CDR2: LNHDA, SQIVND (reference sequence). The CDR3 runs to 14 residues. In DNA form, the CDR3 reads TGTGCCAGCGGACAGGAGTATAGCAATCAGCCCCAGCATTTT. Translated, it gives CASGQEYSNQPQHF.

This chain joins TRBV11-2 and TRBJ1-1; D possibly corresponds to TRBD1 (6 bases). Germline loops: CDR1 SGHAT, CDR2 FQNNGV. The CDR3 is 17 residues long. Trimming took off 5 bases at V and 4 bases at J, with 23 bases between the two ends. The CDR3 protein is CASSPGLRGRRGTEAFF. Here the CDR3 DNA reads TGTGCCAGCAGCCCAGGGTTGCGGGGGCGCCGGGGCACTGAAGCTTTCTTT.

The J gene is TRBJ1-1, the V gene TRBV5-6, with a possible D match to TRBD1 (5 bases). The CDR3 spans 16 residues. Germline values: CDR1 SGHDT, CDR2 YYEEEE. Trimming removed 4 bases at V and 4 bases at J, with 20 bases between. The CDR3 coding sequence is TGTGCCAGCAGCCCCAACATTGGGCCCAGGGTCACTGAAGCTTTCTTT. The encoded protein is CASSPNIGPRVTEAFF.

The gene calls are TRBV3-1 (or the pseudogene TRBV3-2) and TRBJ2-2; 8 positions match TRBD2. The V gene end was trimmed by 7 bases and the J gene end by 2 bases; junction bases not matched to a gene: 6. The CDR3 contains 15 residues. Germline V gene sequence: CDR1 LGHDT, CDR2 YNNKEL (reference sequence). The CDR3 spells CASKSSGLNTGELFF. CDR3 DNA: TGTGCCAGCAAATCTAGCGGGCTAAACACCGGGGAGCTGTTTTTT.

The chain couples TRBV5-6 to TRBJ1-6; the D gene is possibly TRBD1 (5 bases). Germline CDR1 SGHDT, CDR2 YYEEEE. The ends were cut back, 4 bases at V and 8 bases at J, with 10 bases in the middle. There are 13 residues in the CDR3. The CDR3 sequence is CASSLRGDSPLHF. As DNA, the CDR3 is TGTGCCAGCAGCCTAAGGGGTGATTCACCCCTCCACTTT.

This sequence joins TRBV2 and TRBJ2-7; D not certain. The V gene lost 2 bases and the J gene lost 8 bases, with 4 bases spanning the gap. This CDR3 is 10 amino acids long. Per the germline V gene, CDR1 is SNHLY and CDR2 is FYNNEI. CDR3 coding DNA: TGTGCCAGCAGTGAACGTCAGCAGTACTTC. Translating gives CASSERQQYF.